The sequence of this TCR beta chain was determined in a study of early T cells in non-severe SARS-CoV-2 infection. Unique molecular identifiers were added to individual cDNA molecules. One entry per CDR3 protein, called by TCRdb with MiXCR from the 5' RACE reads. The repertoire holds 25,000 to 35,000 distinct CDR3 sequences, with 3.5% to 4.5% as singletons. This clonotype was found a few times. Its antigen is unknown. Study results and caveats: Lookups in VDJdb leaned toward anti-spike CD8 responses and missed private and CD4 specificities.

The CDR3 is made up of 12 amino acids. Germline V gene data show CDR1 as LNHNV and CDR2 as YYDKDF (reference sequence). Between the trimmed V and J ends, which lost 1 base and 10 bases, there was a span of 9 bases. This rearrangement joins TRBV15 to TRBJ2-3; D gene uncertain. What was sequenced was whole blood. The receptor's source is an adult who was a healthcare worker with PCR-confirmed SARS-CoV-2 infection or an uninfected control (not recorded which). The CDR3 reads CATSRVGGAQYF. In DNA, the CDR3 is TGTGCCACCAGCAGAGTCGGCGGAGCGCAGTATTTT.